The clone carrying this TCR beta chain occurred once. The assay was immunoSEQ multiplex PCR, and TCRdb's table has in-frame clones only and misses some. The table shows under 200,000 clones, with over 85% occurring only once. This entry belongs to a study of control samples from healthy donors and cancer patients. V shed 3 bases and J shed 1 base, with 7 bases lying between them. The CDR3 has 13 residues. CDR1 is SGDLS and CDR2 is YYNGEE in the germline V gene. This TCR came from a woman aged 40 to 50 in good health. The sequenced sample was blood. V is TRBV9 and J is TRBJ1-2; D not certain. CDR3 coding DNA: TGTGCCAGCAGCGAAGAACTTAACTATGGCTACACCTTC. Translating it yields CASSEELNYGYTF.